Only a few counts were recorded for the clone carrying this T cell receptor beta chain. What it binds is unknown. This record belongs to a study of human T cells and chemical hapten exposure. Individual cDNA molecules had unique molecular identifiers attached to them by the library. Each CDR3 protein gets one entry after TCRdb re-called the RACE reads with MiXCR. The sample yields more than 150,000 distinct CDR3 sequences, more than 14% seen once. The sample's time point: patch test 1, 2 weeks after DPC sensitization. Noted treatment: therapeutic diphenylcyclopropenone sensitization with weekly scalp DPC. Trimming removed 0 bases from V and 4 bases from J, with 10 bases in between. The germline V gene has CDR1 SGHRS and CDR2 YFSETQ. The CDR3 totals 14 residues. General observations from the study: Following DPC sensitization, TCRs present above 1 in 1000 frequency showed no change.

The source was whole blood, collected in connection with sensitization to the hapten diphenylcyclopropenone (DPC). The chain combines TRBV5-1 with TRBJ1-2, with unresolved D. This receptor was taken from a woman younger than 45 with alopecia areata. Some clones in this sample may be carry-over from other donors' samples. CDR3 sequence reads: CASSLDPRVYGYTF. The CDR3 coding sequence is TGCGCCAGCAGCTTGGATCCTCGCGTCTATGGCTACACCTTC.